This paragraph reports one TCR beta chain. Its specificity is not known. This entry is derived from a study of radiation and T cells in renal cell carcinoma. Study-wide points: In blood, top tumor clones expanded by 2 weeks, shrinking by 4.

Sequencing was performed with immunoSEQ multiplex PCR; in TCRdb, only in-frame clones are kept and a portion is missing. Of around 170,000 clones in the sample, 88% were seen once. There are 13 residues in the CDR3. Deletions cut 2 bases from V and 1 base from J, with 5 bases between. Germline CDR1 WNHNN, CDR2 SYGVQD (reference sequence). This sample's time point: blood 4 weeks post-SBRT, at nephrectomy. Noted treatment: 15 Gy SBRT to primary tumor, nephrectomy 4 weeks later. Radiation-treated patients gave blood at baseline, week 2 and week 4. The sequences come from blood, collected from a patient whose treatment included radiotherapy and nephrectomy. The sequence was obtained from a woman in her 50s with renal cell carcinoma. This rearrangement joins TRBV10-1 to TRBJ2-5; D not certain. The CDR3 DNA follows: TGCGCCAGCAGTGAGCGCCTCCAAGAGACCCAGTACTTC. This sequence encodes CASSERLQETQYF.